This T cell receptor (beta chain) was sequenced for a study of CD8+CD57+ T cells in acquired aplastic anemia. Regarding the study as a whole: Patients and controls turned out to have roughly 31 CD8+ CDR3 sequences in common.

On this clonotype itself: Its antigen is currently unknown.

With 5 bases removed from V and 0 bases from J, the gap between germline ends came to 8 bases. This CDR3 region has 13 residues. Germline CDR1 and CDR2: SEHNR and FQNEAQ (reference sequence). By flow cytometry, patients selected for sequencing had shown an expansion of CD8+CD57+ cells. At blood sampling, none of the patients had yet received therapy. Template material for TCR beta VDJ and CDR3 profiling consisted of genomic DNA. TCRdb called the reads again in MiXCR, with one record for every CDR3 protein. The sample yields under 200,000 distinct CDR3 sequences, around half seen once. This receptor was identified in a human donor with aplastic anemia. The sequenced material came from sorted CD4+, CD8+, or CD8+CD57+ T cells (not recorded which) from PBMCs. The rearrangement links TRBV7-9 to TRBJ2-7; the D is unclear. Written as DNA, the CDR3 is TGTGCCAGCAGCCGCTACGGCTCCTACGAGCAGTACTTC. Translated: CASSRYGSYEQYF.